These 29 T cell receptor beta chains share one sample of origin, sequenced in a study of cytomegalovirus exposure and HLA in healthy donors. A multiplex PCR was run with 60 Vbeta primers and 13 Jbeta primers. Clones were sequenced by immunoSEQ multiplex PCR, and TCRdb holds only the in-frame ones, with some missing. The data show about 91,000 clones, roughly 67% seen once. The sample comprised PBMCs. The receptors were sampled from a human donor in good health.

This chain links TRBV29-1 with TRBJ1-1; a possible D gene is TRBD1 (6 bases). V lost 7 bases and J 1 base, leaving 13 bases between the germline ends. There are 13 residues in the CDR3. Germline V gene lookup returns CDR1 SQVTM and CDR2 ANQGSEA. The CDR3 loop reads CSAFGTPNTEAFF. The CDR3 DNA reads TGCAGCGCATTCGGGACACCGAACACTGAAGCTTTCTTT. The full variable domain, completed using reference TRBV29-1 and TRBJ1-1, is SAVISQKPSRDICQRGTSLTIQCQVDSQVTMMFWYRQQPGQSLTLIATANQGSEATYESGFVIDKFPISRPNLTFSTLTVSNMSPEDSSIYLCSAFGTPNTEAFFGQGTRLTVV.

Notes on this clone: Its ends do not fully match the called genes, so a read error is possible. The chain has TRBV5-8 and TRBJ1-1; no clear D. This CDR3 has 13 amino acids. CDR1 and CDR2 (germline): SGHTS, YDEGEE. CDR3 residues: CASSYRDYFYRWF. As DNA, the CDR3 is TGTGCCAGCAGCTACCGGGATTATTTTTACCGGTGGTTT.

The gene calls are TRBV14 and TRBJ2-3; TRBD2 matches 12 bases. The CDR3 is 18 residues long. J was trimmed by 0 bases and V by 1 base; bases with no gene match: 5. The germline V gene encodes CDR1 SGHDN and CDR2 FVKESK. CDR3 nucleotides: TGTGCCAGCAGCCAAGGACTAGCGGGGGCCACTAGCACAGATACGCAGTATTTT. Its translation is CASSQGLAGATSTDTQYF.

J is TRBJ2-2 and V is TRBV14; D may be TRBD1 (5 bases). CDR3 length equals 13 residues. Per germline, CDR1 SGHDN and CDR2 FVKESK. Trimming cost V 0 bases and J 9 bases, with 8 bases left between them. CDR3 nucleotides: TGTGCCAGCAGCCAAGATCAGGGTCGGGAGCTGTTTTTT. Protein sequence: CASSQDQGRELFF.

The V and J genes are TRBV9 and TRBJ2-3, with 11 bases identical to TRBD2. Germline V gene lookup returns CDR1 SGDLS and CDR2 YYNGEE. CDR3 length equals 16 residues. V lost 4 bases and J lost 4; bases outside the gene matches: 8. The CDR3 bases are TGTGCCAGCAGCTTGAGTAGCGGGGGGGCCCCAGATACGCAGTATTTT. Protein: CASSLSSGGAPDTQYF. Full variable domain (remainder filled in from reference TRBV9 and TRBJ2-3): DSGVTQTPKHLITATGQRVTLRCSPRSGDLSVYWYQQSLDQGLQFLIQYYNGEERAKGNILERFSAQQFPDLHSELNLSSLELGDSALYFCASSLSSGGAPDTQYFGPGTRLTVL.

CDR3 amino acids: CASTSGGAPGTQYF. In DNA, the CDR3 is TGTGCCAGCACCAGCGGGGGGGCCCCGGGGACCCAGTACTTC. The chain couples TRBV6-5 to TRBJ2-5; 10 nucleotides match TRBD2. CDR3 size: 14 residues. The V segment lost 7 bases and the J segment 7 bases; nucleotides outside the gene matches: 9. The germline V gene encodes CDR1 MNHEY and CDR2 SVGAGI.

The sample holds a few counts of this clone. This rearrangement joins TRBV7-7 to TRBJ2-5, with D possibly being TRBD1 (6 bases). This CDR3 is built from 13 residues. Germline CDR1 reads SSHAT; CDR2 reads FNYEAQ (reference sequence). V was shortened by 2 bases and J by 5 bases, with 9 bases between the two germline ends. CDR3 region: CASSLTGKETQYF. The DNA for the CDR3 is TGTGCCAGCAGCTTAACAGGGAAGGAGACCCAGTACTTC.

V gene TRBV5-1 combines with J gene TRBJ1-3; TRBD1 might be the D (6 bases). The CDR3 totals 14 residues. Between the trimmed V and J ends, which lost 1 base and 2 bases, there was a span of 7 bases. Looked up from germline, CDR1 is SGHRS and CDR2 is YFSETQ. CDR3 protein: CASSLNRAGNTIYF. Here the CDR3 DNA reads TGCGCCAGCAGCTTGAACAGGGCTGGAAACACCATATATTTT.

CDR3 in amino acids: CASSTGWQPQHF. The CDR3 coding sequence is TGTGCCAGTAGTACAGGGTGGCAGCCCCAGCATTTT. The chain carries TRBV19 and TRBJ1-5; maybe TRBD1 (5 bases). The CDR3 spans 12 residues. CDR1 is LNHDA, CDR2 SQIVND, per germline (reference sequence). Trimming left V 4 bases short and J 7 bases short, with 8 bases between.

V gene TRBV7-8 combines with J gene TRBJ2-3, with 10 bases fitting TRBD2. Unmatched junction bases numbered 2, after V lost 4 bases and J lost 1 base. CDR3 length equals 15 residues. Germline V gives CDR1 SGHVS, CDR2 FQNEAQ. Written as DNA, the CDR3 is TGTGCCAGCAGCTCCCTAGCGGGGGGCACAGATACGCAGTATTTT. It yields the protein CASSSLAGGTDTQYF.

V is TRBV7-3 and J is TRBJ1-5; weak D call: TRBD1 (6 bases). Looked up from germline, CDR1 is SGHTA and CDR2 is FQGTGA. The length of the CDR3 is 14 residues. The V gene lost 5 bases and the J gene lost 4 bases, with 12 bases spanning the gap. CDR3 sequence: CASSATGGNQPQHF. The CDR3 DNA is TGTGCCAGCAGCGCGACAGGTGGGAATCAGCCCCAGCATTTT.

The J gene is TRBJ2-5, the V gene TRBV11-2, with D perhaps matching TRBD2 (6 bases). This CDR3 comprises 12 residues. Trimming stripped 5 bases from V and 7 bases from J, with 11 bases between. Per the germline V gene, CDR1 is SGHAT and CDR2 is FQNNGV. The CDR3 DNA follows: TGTGCCAGCAGCCCAGCCGGGGGGACCCAGTACTTC. It encodes CASSPAGGTQYF.

This chain connects TRBV10-3 to TRBJ2-7; 9 positions match TRBD1. V shed 3 bases and J 3 bases; nucleotides not matched to a gene: 3. This CDR3 has 14 residues. Germline CDR1 ENHRY, CDR2 SYGVKD. CDR3 coding DNA: TGTGCCATCAGTGACGGGACAGGGAGCTACGAGCAGTACTTC. Its translation: CAISDGTGSYEQYF.

This chain uses TRBV9 with TRBJ2-5, with D maybe TRBD2 (6 bases). Between the trimmed V and J ends, which lost 0 bases and 4 bases, there was a span of 16 bases. CDR1 and CDR2 (germline): SGDLS, YYNGEE. The CDR3 is 16 amino acids. The DNA of the CDR3 is TGTGCCAGCAGCGTAGATAATCGGGGGAGTGTAGAGACCCAGTACTTC. The encoded protein is CASSVDNRGSVETQYF.

V gene TRBV7-6 combines with J gene TRBJ1-6; D is unresolved. CDR1 and CDR2 from the germline V gene are SGHVS and FNYEAQ. The V gene lost 3 bases and the J gene lost 6 bases, with 12 bases spanning the gap. The CDR3 runs 15 residues. The CDR3 is CASSLFETSNSPLHF. CDR3 nucleotide sequence: TGTGCCAGCAGCTTGTTTGAGACAAGTAATTCACCCCTCCACTTT.

This sequence joins TRBV19 and TRBJ1-5, with D perhaps TRBD1 (6 bases). Germline V gene data show CDR1 as LNHDA and CDR2 as SQIVND (reference sequence). V was trimmed by 8 bases and J by 4 bases, leaving 12 bases between them. There are 13 residues in the CDR3. The DNA for the CDR3 is TGTGCCAGTGTAAGTACAGGGAATCAGCCCCAGCATTTT. Its protein is CASVSTGNQPQHF.

This clone was observed a handful of times. V gene TRBV19 combines with J gene TRBJ2-7; D remains unclear. The V end lost 6 bases, the J end lost 4 bases, and 19 bases lay between the germline ends. Germline-derived CDR1 and CDR2 are LNHDA and SQIVND (reference sequence). CDR3 length: 15 residues. CDR3 residues: CASSLAAYGPYEQYF. The CDR3 DNA reads as TGTGCCAGTAGCCTGGCGGCCTACGGCCCTTACGAGCAGTACTTC.

The chain combines TRBV2 with TRBJ1-1; 7 positions match TRBD1. The V and J ends lost 4 bases and 2 bases, in that order; junction bases with no gene match: 7. The CDR3 consists of 15 residues. CDR1 and CDR2 (germline): SNHLY, FYNNEI. The CDR3 nucleotides read TGTGCCAGCAGTGGAGACAGGGCCCCTAACACTGAAGCTTTCTTT. Residues: CASSGDRAPNTEAFF.

The chain carries TRBV29-1 and TRBJ1-1; 7 bases are a match to TRBD1. Trimming removed 3 bases from V and 8 bases from J; junction bases left unmatched: 12. The CDR3 runs to 14 residues. CDR1 is SQVTM, CDR2 ANQGSEA, per germline. CDR3 nucleotides: TGCAGCGTTGAGGTATCCATCAGGGGGGCCGAAGCTTTCTTT. Translation gives CSVEVSIRGAEAFF.

J is TRBJ1-5 and V is TRBV4-1, with a possible D match to TRBD1 (5 bases). Trimming cost V 3 bases and J 5 bases, with 23 bases left between them. The germline gives CDR1 MGHRA, CDR2 YSYEKL. The CDR3 has 18 residues. CDR3 bases: TGCGCCAGCAGCCAGGACGGGGGACTGCTCCTCCCTGATCAGCCCCAGCATTTT. It yields the protein CASSQDGGLLLPDQPQHF.

The gene calls are TRBV18 and TRBJ2-2; 9 nucleotides line up with TRBD1. The V gene's germline CDR1 is KGHSH and CDR2 LQKENI. J gave up 4 bases and V 3 bases, and 3 bases lay outside the gene matches. This CDR3 spans 15 amino acids. The CDR3 region has the DNA TGTGCCAGCTCACCGGGACAGGGACCCACCGGGGAGCTGTTTTTT. Translating gives CASSPGQGPTGELFF.

V usage is TRBV14 and J usage is TRBJ2-7; TRBD1 might be the D (5 bases). CDR3 size: 15 residues. Trimming removed 4 bases from V and 4 bases from J, with 17 bases in between. Germline V lookup: CDR1 SGHDN, CDR2 FVKESK. The CDR3 sequence is CASSPFQTAPYEQYF. The CDR3, as DNA: TGTGCCAGCAGCCCTTTCCAGACAGCTCCTTACGAGCAGTACTTC.

This clone has more than one count but fewer than ten. This chain connects TRBV28 to TRBJ1-2; 7 bases agree with TRBD1. This CDR3 spans 13 amino acids. The V gene's germline CDR1 is MDHEN and CDR2 SYDVKM. CDR3 amino acids: CAVYDRGLDGYTF. In nucleotides, the CDR3 is TGTGCAGTTTATGATAGGGGGCTTGATGGCTACACCTTC.

The chain is built from TRBV4-3 and TRBJ1-4; TRBD1 matches 8 bases. Germline CDR1 reads LGHNA; CDR2 reads YSLEER. CDR3 length equals 15 residues. V was pared by 0 bases and J by 3 bases, with 0 bases of the junction left unmatched. CDR3 loop: CASSQEQGANEKLFF. CDR3 DNA sequence: TGCGCCAGCAGCCAAGAACAGGGGGCTAATGAAAAACTGTTTTTT.

The chain couples TRBV6-6 to TRBJ1-4; D gene unclear. CDR1 and CDR2 (germline): MNHNY, SVGAGI (reference sequence). V gave up 2 bases and J gave up 7 bases, with 8 bases separating them. CDR3 length: 13 amino acids. In DNA, the CDR3 is TGTGCCAGCAGTTACCGGGTCTTTGAAAAACTGTTTTTT. This codes for CASSYRVFEKLFF.

The V call is TRBV10-3, the J call TRBJ2-7, with D perhaps matching TRBD2 (5 bases). CDR3 length: 14 amino acids. The germline gives CDR1 ENHRY, CDR2 SYGVKD. Trimming pared 5 bases from V and 3 bases from J, leaving 14 bases between. The CDR3 sequence: CAISTGNGYYEQYF. Here the CDR3 DNA reads TGTGCCATCAGTACGGGGAACGGGTACTACGAGCAGTACTTC.

The V gene is TRBV19, the J gene TRBJ1-1; weak D call: TRBD1 (6 bases). Germline V gene lookup returns CDR1 LNHDA and CDR2 SQIVND (reference sequence). CDR3 length equals 16 residues. V was pared by 6 bases and J by 0 bases, with 17 bases between. The CDR3 sequence is CASSLDSVHVNTEAFF. CDR3 nucleotides: TGTGCCAGTAGCTTGGACAGCGTCCACGTGAACACTGAAGCTTTCTTT.

This clone was detected only a few times. Written as DNA, the CDR3 is TGTGCCAGCCGAAGCGACAGGGCCCGGGGCTACACCTTC. Its protein is CASRSDRARGYTF. The chain is built from TRBV2 and TRBJ1-2, with 7 bases aligning to TRBD1. V lost 8 bases to trimming and J lost 8 bases; unmatched junction nucleotides: 11. CDR3 length: 13 residues. In germline, CDR1 is SNHLY, CDR2 FYNNEI.

The rearrangement joins TRBV6-5 to TRBJ1-2, with 9 bases matching TRBD1. Germline lookup yields CDR1 MNHEY and CDR2 SVGAGI. The CDR3 has 14 residues. The V and J ends lost 6 bases and 3 bases, in that order; junction bases with no gene match: 5. The CDR3 DNA reads as TGTGCCAGCAGGGAAGGACAGGGGTACTATGGCTACACCTTC. Its protein is CASREGQGYYGYTF.